Described below is a single T cell receptor beta chain sequence and its context. Its target antigen remains unknown. No much larger clonotype is one base removed from it; base qualities were not supplied. Receptor libraries were prepared by 5' RACE. The run used an Illumina HiSeq 2500. A second PCR of roughly 6 to 12 cycles was performed with a sample-barcoded 5' primer and a J-beta primer mix. A unique molecular identifier was introduced onto each TCR beta cDNA molecule by a template-switch 5' adaptor carrying 12 random nucleotides. Each sample yielded at least 2.5 million CDR3-containing paired-end reads. First-strand cDNA synthesis was performed from all RNA using the Mint cDNA synthesis kit, with priming by a TRBC-specific oligonucleotide. Following uracil-DNA glycosylase treatment, all cDNA underwent a first 18-cycle PCR with the universal primers M1SS and BC2_uni_R. Per the authors' processing: For normalization, 1 million high-quality reads were randomly selected from each sample, with every read carrying a distinct molecular identifier. Instead of being binned into consensus sequences, reads that shared molecular identifiers were thrown out. MiTCR, with a Q25 quality threshold and the strictest error-elimination algorithm, was used for CDR3 identification, clonotype clustering and error correction. A nonparametric unseen species model with Euler transformation was used to estimate lower-bound total TCR beta diversity. TCRdb trimmed public reads at Q25 via fastp, called clones via MiXCR and kept in-frame beta chains. Rows matching on CDR3 protein sequence are summarized as one entry with the most common DNA and genes. The V and J calls and clone size come from TCRdb's table, not from the authors' own analysis. The sample table lists about 1.8 million distinct CDR3 sequences, about 50% of them with a count of one. The ten top clones hold approximately 2% of the sample.

Systemically healthy Caucasian individuals from Russia, 35 to 40 in total and aged roughly 6 to 95 years, were included as donors. Each donor gave ten milliliters of peripheral blood, drawn into EDTA-treated Vacutainer tubes. PBMCs were isolated by Ficoll-Paque density-gradient centrifugation, with at least 6 million obtained per sample. Total RNA, at least 5.5 micrograms per sample, was extracted from PBMCs with Trizol reagent. For every donor, flow cytometry on a PBMC aliquot measured the percentage of naive CD45RAhigh/CD27high T cells. The sample originates from a study of blood T cells in healthy people across ages (dated by TCRdb to 2015 to 2017). Notes on the research overall: In model experiments, template switching captured about one uniquely barcoded TCR beta cDNA molecule for every two T cells. Using the same blood draw, the study looked at two additional independent replicas of 1 million unique cDNA reads for two donors, one aged 18 to 30 and the other aged 80 or older. Donors were grouped into four age groups: young (average approximately 16 years), middle-aged (39), aged (roughly 67) and long-lived (around 82). To avoid experimental bias, donors of different ages were spread randomly across the sequencing lanes. Using deep sequencing normalized with unique cDNA molecular identifiers, the study measured how TCR beta repertoire diversity changes with age.

Overall study results and their limits: Estimates of total diversity based on one million sequenced T cells were regarded as lower bounds and as underestimates. A strong correlation was found between observed TCR beta diversity and the percentage of naive T cells measured by flow cytometry. As age increased, observed TCR beta diversity per million T cells dropped in a roughly linear way, and a significant reduction was already evident by age 40. Because donor CMV infection status was unknown, age-related changes in expanded clonotypes were potentially confounded. Since profiling was done on bulk unsorted PBMCs, naive and antigen-experienced compartments could not be conclusively compared. Compared with the aged group, the long-lived group had more naive CD4+ T cells, fewer expanded clones and increased TCR diversity, suggesting age selection.

The clonotype was recovered from a woman aged 40 to 50 in good health. Sequencing was carried out using blood.

DNA sequence: TGTGCCAGCACCCCGGGGGTAGCGGGGGGAGATGATACGCAGTATTTT. This is translated as CASTPGVAGGDDTQYF. The rearrangement combines TRBV28 with TRBJ2-3; a stretch of 10 junction bases matches TRBD2. V ends up 7 bases short and J 6 bases short, with an unmatched junction base count of 13. The CDR1 and CDR2 encoded by the germline V gene are MDHEN and SYDVKM. Including cysteine and phenylalanine, the CDR3 has 16 amino acids. Solely the CDR3 DNA is kept, with 48 bases framed from the first base.